The 12 T cell receptor beta chains below all came from one sample that was sequenced in a study of OX40 agonist ivuxolimab in advanced cancers. Sequencing was performed with immunoSEQ multiplex PCR; in TCRdb, only in-frame clones are kept and a portion is missing. The data contain tens of thousands of clones, 87% of them singletons. Here the sequenced sample was CD4+ or CD8+ T cells sorted from blood, taken in a trial of the OX40 agonist ivuxolimab. The receptor source for this set is an adult with an advanced solid tumor such as melanoma, head and neck, liver or kidney cancer.

This clone was counted a single time. The J gene is TRBJ1-1, the V gene TRBV9; D is possibly TRBD1 (5 bases). CDR1 SGDLS and CDR2 YYNGEE come from the germline V gene. CDR3 length: 17 amino acids. V dropped 0 bases and J dropped 0 bases, with 15 bases sitting between them. The CDR3 loop reads CASSVAPAGRMNTEAFF. For the CDR3, the DNA is TGTGCCAGCAGCGTAGCCCCAGCAGGGAGGATGAACACTGAAGCTTTCTTT.

The chain links TRBV4-1 to TRBJ2-5; 14 nucleotides line up with TRBD2. Per germline, CDR1 MGHRA and CDR2 YSYEKL. The CDR3 sequence is 16 residues long. V lost 4 bases, J lost 0 bases, and 1 base stayed unmatched. CDR3 DNA: TGCGCCAGCAGCCGGACTAGCGGGGGGTACCAAGAGACCCAGTACTTC. Its translation: CASSRTSGGYQETQYF.

The V gene is TRBV7-9, the J gene TRBJ1-5; no clear D gene. Germline lookup yields CDR1 SEHNR and CDR2 FQNEAQ (reference sequence). The V end lost 0 bases, the J end lost 9 bases, and 9 bases lay between the germline ends. This CDR3 has 13 residues. DNA of the CDR3: TGTGCCAGCAGCTTAGCCAGCGGGCTGCCCCAGCATTTT. Protein sequence: CASSLASGLPQHF.

V and J are TRBV6-5 and TRBJ2-3; 7 nucleotides match TRBD2. The CDR3 spans 15 residues. J gave up 0 bases and V 2 bases, and 2 bases lay outside the gene matches. The germline gives CDR1 MNHEY, CDR2 SVGAGI. In DNA, the CDR3 is TGTGCCAGCAGTTACGGGGGGGGGAGCACAGATACGCAGTATTTT. Its translation: CASSYGGGSTDTQYF.

This chain uses TRBV27 with TRBJ2-7; maybe TRBD2 (6 bases). This CDR3 is 15 amino acids long. CDR1 MNHEY and CDR2 SMNVEV come from the germline V gene (reference sequence). Trimming left V 5 bases short and J 5 bases short, with 19 bases between. DNA for the CDR3: TGTGCCAGCAGTCGGCGGGGCGACGCGGGACACGAGCAGTACTTC. This gives the protein CASSRRGDAGHEQYF.

This chain links TRBV18 with TRBJ1-2; 8 positions match TRBD1. Trimming removed 6 bases from V and 7 bases from J; junction bases left unmatched: 10. The germline V gene encodes CDR1 KGHSH and CDR2 LQKENI. This CDR3 contains 14 residues. CDR3 sequence (DNA): TGTGCCAGCTCCCTAGGACAGGGCAAAGGTGGCTACACCTTC. It specifies CASSLGQGKGGYTF.

The CDR3 region is CASSGPRGVYEQYF. The CDR3, as DNA: TGTGCCAGTAGCGGACCCCGAGGGGTTTACGAGCAGTACTTC. This sequence joins TRBV19 and TRBJ2-7; D might be TRBD1 or TRBD2, each matching 5 bases. The CDR3 totals 14 residues. Trimming left V 6 bases short and J 4 bases short, with 16 bases between. Germline lookup yields CDR1 LNHDA and CDR2 SQIVND (reference sequence).

In its sample, this clone was seen a few times. The chain joins TRBV4-1 to TRBJ1-1, with 11 bases fitting TRBD1. CDR3 size: 16 residues. J was trimmed by 6 bases and V by 3 bases; bases with no gene match: 9. Germline V gene data show CDR1 as MGHRA and CDR2 as YSYEKL. The CDR3 loop is CASSHGTGGRDAEAFF. The CDR3 bases are TGCGCCAGCAGCCATGGGACAGGGGGAAGGGACGCTGAAGCTTTCTTT.

A single count supports this clone. This chain connects TRBV7-9 to TRBJ1-4; 9 bases fit TRBD1. The CDR3 is 16 amino acids. V was pared by 4 bases and J by 8 bases, with 11 bases of the junction left unmatched. Germline CDR1 SEHNR, CDR2 FQNEAQ (reference sequence). The CDR3 region has the DNA TGTGCCAGCAGCTCCTACAGGGGGCCGGGTGTGGAAAAACTGTTTTTT. It specifies CASSSYRGPGVEKLFF.

This clone has more than one count but fewer than ten. The V call is TRBV7-8, the J call TRBJ2-5; D possibly matches TRBD1 or TRBD2 (5 bases each). The CDR3 sequence is 16 residues long. Per germline, CDR1 SGHVS and CDR2 FQNEAQ. V was shortened by 5 bases and J by 4 bases, with 20 bases between the two germline ends. The chain's CDR3 is CASSPLSRGAGETQYF. DNA of the CDR3: TGTGCCAGCAGCCCCCTTAGCAGAGGGGCGGGAGAGACCCAGTACTTC.

The CDR3 sequence is CASRRTASSYEQYF. The CDR3 DNA is TGTGCCAGCAGACGGACGGCGAGCTCCTACGAGCAGTACTTC. The chain couples TRBV6-5 to TRBJ2-7; no clear D gene. Trimming removed 6 bases at V and 0 bases at J, with 12 bases between. Germline V CDR1 and CDR2: MNHEY, SVGAGI. This CDR3 has 14 residues.

The chain couples TRBV4-2 to TRBJ2-2, with 8 positions matching TRBD2. Trimming at V came to 0 bases and at J to 5 bases, leaving 8 bases not matched to a gene. In germline, CDR1 is LGHNA, CDR2 YNFKEQ. The CDR3 has 17 amino acids. CDR3 coding DNA: TGTGCCAGCAGCCAAGATTCTCCGGGGGGGCAAACCGGGGAGCTGTTTTTT. Translated: CASSQDSPGGQTGELFF.